The clone carrying this T cell receptor beta chain came up once. This sample was included in a study of blood T cell repertoires in COVID-19. Original data processing: How many nucleated cells were present was estimated from reference gene primer amplification. Data came from immunoSEQ multiplex PCR; TCRdb stores just in-frame clones and leaves some out. Clone size and V and J calls were adopted from that table, with D and trimming inferred from the DNA. The sample has under 300,000 clones, 80% to 85% seen once. CDR1 SNHLY and CDR2 FYNNEI come from the germline V gene. This CDR3 region has 15 residues. J lost 7 bases, V lost 5 bases, and 5 bases had no gene match.

The origin of this receptor is a woman aged 60-70 years with active or convalescent COVID-19. The sequenced material came from peripheral blood. This chain links TRBV2 with TRBJ2-2; 12 bases fit TRBD2. DNA for the CDR3: TGTGCCAGCAGTCCGACTAGCGGGGGAGGCGGGGAGCTGTTTTTT. It is translated as CASSPTSGGGGELFF.